The clone carrying this T cell receptor (beta chain) has ten or more counts. This record comes from a study of regulatory T cells in long-lasting Graves disease. Time point denoted: newly diagnosed GD, antithyroid drugs for less than 3 months. After RNA was extracted from PBMCs, the TCR library was made from it. Library construction for TCR beta used iRepertoire HTBI primers and Arm-PCR of CDR3 regions. TCRdb independently ran MiXCR on the multiplex PCR reads; one entry per CDR3 protein. Among almost 450,000 distinct CDR3 sequences listed, roughly 15% were seen once. These data were likewise used in another study, on T cells in Graves' hyperthyroidism and ophthalmopathy. That source reports: Model-based prediction identified ophthalmopathy a median roughly six months prior to its onset.

This clonotype originated in a woman younger than 45 with Graves disease. Sample: peripheral blood mononuclear cells (PBMCs), taken at new diagnosis, from a patient treated with antithyroid drugs.

CDR3 sequence (DNA): TGTGCCACCAGTGATTTACGAGGTACTGAAGCTTTCTTT. Protein: CATSDLRGTEAFF. This rearrangement joins TRBV24-1 to TRBJ1-1, with D uncertain. Per germline, CDR1 KGHDR and CDR2 SFDVKD. V gave up 1 base and J gave up 5 bases, with 7 bases separating them. The CDR3 contains 13 residues.